This T cell receptor beta chain was profiled in a study of human T cells and chemical hapten exposure. Regarding the study as a whole: Patch test score rose with PT1 expanded TCR count, significant at thresholds 8, 16 and 32, not 4.

Turning to this clonotype: Its antigen is as yet unknown.

As for time point: patch test 3, about 24 weeks after DPC sensitization. Treatment meaning: therapeutic diphenylcyclopropenone sensitization with weekly scalp DPC. TCRdb reprocessed the RACE reads with MiXCR, giving one entry per CDR3 protein. The data contain more than 150,000 distinct CDR3 sequences, around 25% of them seen just once; the ten biggest clones take up 2.5%. The receptor was derived from a middle-aged woman with alopecia areata. Some clones in this sample may be carry-over from other donors' samples. Sequences were derived from whole blood, sampled in connection with sensitization to the hapten diphenylcyclopropenone (DPC).

CDR3 region: CASSQRRTEGNQPQHF. CDR3 nucleotide sequence: TGTGCCAGCAGCCAACGGAGGACTGAGGGAAATCAGCCCCAGCATTTT. This chain connects TRBV7-2 to TRBJ1-5; D gene unclear. In germline, CDR1 is SGHTA, CDR2 FQGNSA. Trimming left V 5 bases short and J 4 bases short, with 18 bases between. This CDR3 contains 16 residues.